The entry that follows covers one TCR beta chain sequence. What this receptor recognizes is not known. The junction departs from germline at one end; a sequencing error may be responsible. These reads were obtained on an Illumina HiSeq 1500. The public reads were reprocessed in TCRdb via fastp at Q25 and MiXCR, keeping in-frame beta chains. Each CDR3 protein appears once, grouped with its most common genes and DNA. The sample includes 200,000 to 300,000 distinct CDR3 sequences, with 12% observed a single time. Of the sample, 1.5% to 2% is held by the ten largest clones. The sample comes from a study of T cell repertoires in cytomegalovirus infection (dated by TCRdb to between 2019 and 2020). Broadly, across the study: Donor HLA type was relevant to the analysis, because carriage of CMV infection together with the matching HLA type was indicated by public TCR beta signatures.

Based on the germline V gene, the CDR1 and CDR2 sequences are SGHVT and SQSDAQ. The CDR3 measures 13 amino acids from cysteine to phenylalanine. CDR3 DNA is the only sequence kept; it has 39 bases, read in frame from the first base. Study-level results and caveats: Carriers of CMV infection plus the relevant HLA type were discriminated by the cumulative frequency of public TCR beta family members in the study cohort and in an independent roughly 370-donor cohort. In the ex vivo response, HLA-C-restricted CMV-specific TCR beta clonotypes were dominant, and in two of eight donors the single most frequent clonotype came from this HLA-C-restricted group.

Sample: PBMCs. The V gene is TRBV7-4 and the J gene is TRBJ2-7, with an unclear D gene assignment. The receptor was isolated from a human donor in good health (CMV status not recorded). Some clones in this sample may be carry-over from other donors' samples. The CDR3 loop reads CVSSLSGGYEQYF. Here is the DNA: TGTGTCAGCAGCTTATCGGGCGGCTACGAGCAGTACTTC.